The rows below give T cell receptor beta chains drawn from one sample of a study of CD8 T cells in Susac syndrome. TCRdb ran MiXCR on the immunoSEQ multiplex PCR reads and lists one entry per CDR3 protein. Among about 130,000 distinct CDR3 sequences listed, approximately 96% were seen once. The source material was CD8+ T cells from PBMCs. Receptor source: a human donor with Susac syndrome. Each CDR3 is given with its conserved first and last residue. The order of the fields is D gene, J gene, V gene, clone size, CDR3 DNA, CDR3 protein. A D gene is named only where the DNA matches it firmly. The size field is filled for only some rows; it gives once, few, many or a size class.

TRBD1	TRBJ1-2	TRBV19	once	TGTGCCAGTAGTATAGATCTAAACGGAGGACAGGGGAACTATGGCTACACCTTC	CASSIDLNGGQGNYGYTF
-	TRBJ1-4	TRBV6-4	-	TGTGCCAGCAGTCACGACAGGATGCTGTTTTTT	CASSHDRMLFF
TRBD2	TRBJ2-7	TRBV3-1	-	TGTGCCAGCAGCCAAGACGTCCGGCGGCTAGCGGAGCCTTACGAGCAGTACTTC	CASSQDVRRLAEPYEQYF
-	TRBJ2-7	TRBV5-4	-	TGTGCCAGCAGCTTGGAGGACAGAGCCCACGAGCAGTACTTC	CASSLEDRAHEQYF
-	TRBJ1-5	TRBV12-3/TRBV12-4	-	TGTGCCAGCACCATAGGTTGGGGGACTGGCAATCAGCCCCAGCATTTT	CASTIGWGTGNQPQHF
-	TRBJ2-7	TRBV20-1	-	TGCAGTGCTCCCTCCAACCAGGGGCCGGGTGGAGAGCAGTACTTC	CSAPSNQGPGGEQYF
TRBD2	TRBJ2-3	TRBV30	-	TGTGCCTGGAGTGTCGGCGGACTAGCTACAGATACGCAGTATTTT	CAWSVGGLATDTQYF
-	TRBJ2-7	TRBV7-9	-	TGTGCCAGCAGCTTAGGTAGTAGGGGGAGCTCCTACGAGCAGTACTTC	CASSLGSRGSSYEQYF
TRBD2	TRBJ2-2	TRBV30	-	TGTGCCTGGAGCCGCGGGCTAGCGGGATTGACAGCCGGGGAGCTGTTTTTT	CAWSRGLAGLTAGELFF
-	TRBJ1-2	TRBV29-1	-	TGCAGCGTTGATCTGGCCTCAGGGTATGGCTACACCTTC	CSVDLASGYGYTF
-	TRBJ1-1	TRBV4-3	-	TGCGCCAGCAGCCTTACGGGGGGGGGTACCACTGAAGCTTTCTTT	CASSLTGGGTTEAFF
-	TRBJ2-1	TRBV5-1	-	TGCGCCAGCAGCTTAAACAGGGTAGTGAGCTACAATGAGCAGTTCTTC	CASSLNRVVSYNEQFF
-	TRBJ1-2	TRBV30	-	TGTGCCTGGAGCCCCCTGAGCCCGGACTATGGCTACACCTTC	CAWSPLSPDYGYTF
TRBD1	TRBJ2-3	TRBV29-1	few	TGCAGCGTCGGGACAGGGGTTCTCTCTAGCACAGATACGCAGTATTTT	CSVGTGVLSSTDTQYF
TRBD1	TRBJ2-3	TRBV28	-	TGTGCCAGCAGCCAACTAACAGGGGCCGATACGCAGTATTTT	CASSQLTGADTQYF
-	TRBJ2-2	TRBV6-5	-	TGTGCCAGCAGTTACTCGGCTGGGGGCCCGAACACCGGGGAGCTGTTTTTT	CASSYSAGGPNTGELFF
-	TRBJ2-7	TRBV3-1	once	TGTGCCAGCAGCCAAGAATTCAGAGGCGGGACGCTTTTGGACGAGCAGTACTTC	CASSQEFRGGTLLDEQYF
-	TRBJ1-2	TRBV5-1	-	TGCGCCAGCAGCTTGGAGGGAAATGGCTACACCTTC	CASSLEGNGYTF
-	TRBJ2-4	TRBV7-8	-	TGTGCCAGCAGCCTTACAGGGACCAAAAACATTCAGTACTTC	CASSLTGTKNIQYF
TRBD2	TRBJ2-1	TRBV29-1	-	TGCAGCGTTGCTGGGAGGGCCTTCGGAGATGAGCAGTTCTTC	CSVAGRAFGDEQFF
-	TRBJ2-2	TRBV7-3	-	TGTGCCAGCAGCCCTACGGGTGGCGGGGAGCTGTTTTTT	CASSPTGGGELFF
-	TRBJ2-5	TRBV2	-	TGTGCCAGCACGGTAGCGACACAAGAGACCCAGTACTTC	CASTVATQETQYF
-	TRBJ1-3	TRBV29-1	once	TGCAGCGCTACCCCCGACACGAGCTCTGGAAACACCATATATTTT	CSATPDTSSGNTIYF
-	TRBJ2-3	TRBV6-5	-	TGTGCCAGCAGTTACACGACAGCGGGTAGGGATACGCAGTATTTT	CASSYTTAGRDTQYF
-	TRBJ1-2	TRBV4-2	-	TGTGCCAGCAGCCAATCTGCGGGGGTCGGCAACTATGGCTACACCTTC	CASSQSAGVGNYGYTF
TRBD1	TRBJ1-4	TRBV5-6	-	TGTGCCAGCAGCATTGACAGGGCTGAAAAACTGTTTTTT	CASSIDRAEKLFF
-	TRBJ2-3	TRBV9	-	TGTGCCAGCAGCCCGACCTCCTCGGGGGGCCATACGCAGTATTTT	CASSPTSSGGHTQYF
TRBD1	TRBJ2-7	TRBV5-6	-	TGTGCCAGCAGCCACCGGGACAGGGTCTCCTACGAGCAGTACTTC	CASSHRDRVSYEQYF
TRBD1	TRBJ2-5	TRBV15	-	TGTGCCACCAGCACCCTGAGACAGGGGCCACATGAGGGCCAGTACTTC	CATSTLRQGPHEGQYF
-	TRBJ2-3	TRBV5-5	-	TGTGCCAGCAGCTTGGTCGGTTTTACAGATACGCAGTATTTT	CASSLVGFTDTQYF
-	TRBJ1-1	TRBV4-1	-	TGCGCCAGCAGCCAAGAAGGGGCAGGGCTTTGGACTGAAGCTTTCTTT	CASSQEGAGLWTEAFF
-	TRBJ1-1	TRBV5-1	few	TGCGCCAGCACCCCGGGGGGCACTGAAGCTTTCTTT	CASTPGGTEAFF
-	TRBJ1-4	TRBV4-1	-	TGCGCCAGCAGCCATGCAAAGGGAGATGAAAAACTGTTTTTT	CASSHAKGDEKLFF
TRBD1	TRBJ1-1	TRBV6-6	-	TGTGCCAGCAGCGTGGACAGGGCAGGAGTTGGGGAGATGGCTTTCTTT	CASSVDRAGVGEMAFF
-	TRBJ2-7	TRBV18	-	TGTGCCAGCTCACCGAAGTTCGACTCCTACGAGCAGTACTTC	CASSPKFDSYEQYF
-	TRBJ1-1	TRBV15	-	TGTGCCACCAGCAGAGAGTGGCTACGGGGGCGCCGGTTTAGCACTGAAGCTTTCTTT	CATSREWLRGRRFSTEAFF
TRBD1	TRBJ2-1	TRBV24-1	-	TGTGCCACCGCCGCAGGGGGCGGGGACAATGAGCAGTTCTTC	CATAAGGGDNEQFF
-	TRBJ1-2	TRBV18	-	TGTGCCAGCTCACCACCCGGGACTGGAGGGCAGAGCTACACCTTC	CASSPPGTGGQSYTF
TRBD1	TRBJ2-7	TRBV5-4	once	TGTGCCAGCAGCGCAGGACAGGGGGCTTCCCTTGAGCAGTACTTC	CASSAGQGASLEQYF
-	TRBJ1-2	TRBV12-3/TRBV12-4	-	TGTGCCAGCAGTTTACTTGCAGGAAACTATGGCTACACCTTC	CASSLLAGNYGYTF
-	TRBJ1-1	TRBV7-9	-	TGTGCCAGCAGCTTTCCCGAGGGGAGGACTGAAGCTTTCTTT	CASSFPEGRTEAFF
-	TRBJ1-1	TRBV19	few	TGTGCCAGTAGGGGGGGGAACACTGAAGCTTTCTTT	CASRGGNTEAFF
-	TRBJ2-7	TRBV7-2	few	TGTGCCAGCAGCTTAGGGGCTGTCGAGCAGTACTTC	CASSLGAVEQYF
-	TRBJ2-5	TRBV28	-	TGTGCCAGCAGCAGATCAGAGTTTGGGGCAGAGACCCAGTACTTC	CASSRSEFGAETQYF
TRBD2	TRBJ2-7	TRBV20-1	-	TGCAGTGCTAGAACTAGCGGTACCTACGAGCAGTACTTC	CSARTSGTYEQYF
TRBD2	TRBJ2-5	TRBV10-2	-	TGCGCCAGCAGCCACCCCAGCTCCGGACTAGCGGGGGCCGGGACCCAGTACTTC	CASSHPSSGLAGAGTQYF
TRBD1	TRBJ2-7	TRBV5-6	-	TGTGCCAGCAGCGTTCCGGGACAGGGATCCTACGAGCAGTACTTC	CASSVPGQGSYEQYF
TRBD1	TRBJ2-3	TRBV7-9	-	TGTGCCAGCAGCTTAGCCTGGGACAGAGCCACAGATACGCAGTATTTT	CASSLAWDRATDTQYF
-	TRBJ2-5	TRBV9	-	TGTGCCAGCAGCACAGGACCAGGGTTTCAAGAGACCCAGTACTTC	CASSTGPGFQETQYF
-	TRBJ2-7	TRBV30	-	TGTGCCTGGAGTGTACGGGGCGAGCAGTACTTC	CAWSVRGEQYF
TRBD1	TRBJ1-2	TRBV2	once	TGTGCCAGCAGTGACAGGGGGCTTATGGTCTATGGCTACACCTTC	CASSDRGLMVYGYTF
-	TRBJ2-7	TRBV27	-	TGTGCCAGCAGTTATCGGGGTATATCCTACGAGCAGTACTTC	CASSYRGISYEQYF
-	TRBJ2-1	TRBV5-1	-	TGCGCCAGCAGCTATAGCTATGAGCAGTTCTTC	CASSYSYEQFF